The 18 T cell receptor beta chains below were found in one sample sequenced in a study of cytomegalovirus exposure and HLA in healthy donors. Researchers ran the PCR with 60 Vbeta and 13 Jbeta primers. Assay used: immunoSEQ multiplex PCR; TCRdb lists only in-frame clones, some missing. The sample comprises about 97,000 clones, over 75% of which are singletons, and about 4.8% rests with the top ten. The source material was PBMCs. Receptors originate from a man aged 40-55 years in good health and CMV-seropositive.

The V call is TRBV7-9, the J call TRBJ1-2, with D hard to call. V lost 4 bases and J 5 bases, leaving 8 bases between the germline ends. CDR3 length: 12 residues. The V gene's germline CDR1 is SEHNR and CDR2 FQNEAQ (reference sequence). The CDR3 sequence: CASSSVLYGYTF. For the CDR3, the DNA is TGTGCCAGCAGCTCCGTCCTGTATGGCTACACCTTC.

The chain couples TRBV6-1 to TRBJ2-7; the match to TRBD1 covers 12 bases. Germline V gene data show CDR1 as MNHNS and CDR2 as SASEGT. V lost 6 bases to trimming and J lost 6 bases; unmatched junction nucleotides: 3. The CDR3 is 13 amino acids. CDR3 nucleotides: TGTGCCAGCAGCGGGACAGGGGGCCTCGAGCAGTACTTC. This encodes CASSGTGGLEQYF.

This clone showed up just a few times. V gene TRBV19 combines with J gene TRBJ1-1; 8 positions match TRBD1. Germline CDR1 reads LNHDA; CDR2 reads SQIVND (reference sequence). CDR3 length equals 15 residues. Losses at the gene ends were 7 bases for V and 3 bases for J; bases not matched to a gene: 10. CDR3 protein: CASNTPGGVDTEAFF. CDR3 sequence (DNA): TGTGCCAGTAATACCCCAGGGGGCGTGGACACTGAAGCTTTCTTT. The complete variable domain, with remaining parts taken from reference TRBV19 and TRBJ1-1, reads DGGITQSPKYLFRKEGQNVTLSCEQNLNHDAMYWYRQDPGQGLRLIYYSQIVNDFQKGDIAEGYSVSREKKESFPLTVTSAQKNPTAFYLCASNTPGGVDTEAFFGQGTRLTVV.

This clone was seen more than once but under ten times. This sequence joins TRBV9 and TRBJ2-2; weak D call: TRBD1 (6 bases). V was cut by 0 bases and J by 4 bases, with 10 bases left in between. The CDR3 covers 15 residues. Per the germline V gene, CDR1 is SGDLS and CDR2 is YYNGEE. The CDR3 DNA is TGTGCCAGCAGCGTAGCAGGGGCGAGCACCGGGGAGCTGTTTTTT. Translated: CASSVAGASTGELFF.

This clone was found once. The J gene is TRBJ2-3, the V gene TRBV11-2; TRBD1 matches at 7 bases. The CDR3 is 15 residues long. The trim removed 5 bases at V and 3 bases at J, leaving 8 bases unmatched. Germline CDR1 reads SGHAT; CDR2 reads FQNNGV. The CDR3 reads CASSLTGTVTDTQYF. The CDR3 DNA follows: TGTGCCAGCAGCCTTACCGGGACAGTAACAGATACGCAGTATTTT. The full variable domain, in which reference TRBV11-2 and TRBJ2-3 provide the parts outside the CDR3, is EAGVAQSPRYKIIEKRQSVAFWCNPISGHATLYWYQQILGQGPKLLIQFQNNGVVDDSQLPKDRFSAERLKGVDSTLKIQPAKLEDSAVYLCASSLTGTVTDTQYFGPGTRLTVL.

The V gene is TRBV30, the J gene TRBJ1-2, with unresolved D. CDR3 length equals 12 residues. V was cut by 4 bases and J by 8 bases, with 14 bases left in between. Per the germline V gene, CDR1 is GTSNPN and CDR2 is SVGIG (reference sequence). The CDR3 loop is CAWTVGSGGYTF. As DNA, the CDR3 is TGTGCCTGGACAGTCGGGAGTGGAGGCTACACCTTC.

The chain links TRBV19 to TRBJ2-5, with TRBD2 matching 11 bases. The CDR3 loop spans 14 amino acids. The germline CDR1 and CDR2 sequences are LNHDA and SQIVND (reference sequence). Trimming cost V 11 bases and J 1 base; bases outside gene matches: 6. As DNA, the CDR3 is TGTGCCTCCGCTAGCGGGGGGTCCCAAGAGACCCAGTACTTC. Residues: CASASGGSQETQYF. Drawing the rest from reference TRBV19 and TRBJ2-5, the complete variable domain is DGGITQSPKYLFRKEGQNVTLSCEQNLNHDAMYWYRQDPGQGLRLIYYSQIVNDFQKGDIAEGYSVSREKKESFPLTVTSAQKNPTAFYLCASASGGSQETQYFGPGTRLLVL.

The J gene is TRBJ1-2, the V gene TRBV19; D not resolved. Germline V gene lookup returns CDR1 LNHDA and CDR2 SQIVND (reference sequence). This CDR3 region has 12 residues. The germline V and J ends were trimmed by 10 bases and 6 bases, with 15 bases remaining between them. CDR3 region: CATTNGLDGYTF. In nucleotides, the CDR3 is TGTGCCACCACGAACGGACTTGATGGCTACACCTTC.

The chain is built from TRBV5-1 and TRBJ2-2; 9 nucleotides line up with TRBD1. Germline V gene data show CDR1 as SGHRS and CDR2 as YFSETQ. This CDR3 comprises 16 residues. Trimming removed 3 bases from V and 2 bases from J; junction bases left unmatched: 5. This chain's CDR3 is CASSSQGAGNTGELFF. CDR3 nucleotides: TGCGCCAGCAGCTCACAGGGGGCGGGAAACACCGGGGAGCTGTTTTTT.

Concerning this clone: Other DNA sequences in this specimen translate into the identical CDR3. This rearrangement joins TRBV30 to TRBJ1-2, with D maybe TRBD1 (5 bases). V gave up 3 bases and J gave up 4 bases, with 9 bases separating them. The CDR3 sequence is 12 residues long. From germline, CDR1 is GTSNPN and CDR2 SVGIG (reference sequence). The CDR3 region has the DNA TGTGCCTGGAGAAGGGGCAGCTATGGCTACACCTTC. Translation gives CAWRRGSYGYTF.

This chain connects TRBV30 to TRBJ1-2, with D unclear. CDR1 and CDR2 (germline): GTSNPN, SVGIG (reference sequence). Deletions cut 1 base from V and 6 bases from J, with 9 bases between. This CDR3 has 12 residues. This chain's CDR3 is CAWSANGDGYTF. The CDR3 DNA is TGTGCCTGGAGTGCGAACGGGGATGGCTACACCTTC.

Comment on this clone: Other DNA sequences within the sample encode an identical CDR3. This chain links TRBV15 with TRBJ1-6; 8 bases match TRBD1. V was clipped by 2 bases and J by 7 bases; unmatched bases: 4. The CDR3 is 15 amino acids. Germline loops: CDR1 LNHNV, CDR2 YYDKDF (reference sequence). The CDR3 nucleotides are TGTGCCACCAGCAGAACCGGGACAGGCAATTCACCCCTCCACTTT. Translated: CATSRTGTGNSPLHF.

The J gene is TRBJ2-7, the V gene TRBV7-6, with TRBD1 matching 10 bases. V gave up 0 bases and J gave up 1 base; unmatched junction bases: 3. The CDR3 is 16 residues long. The germline V gene encodes CDR1 SGHVS and CDR2 FNYEAQ. The CDR3 coding sequence is TGTGCCAGCAGCTTAGCTTCGGGACAGGGGTCCTACGAGCAGTACTTC. Translating it yields CASSLASGQGSYEQYF.

Concerning this clone itself: The junction shows a germline mismatch at one end, possibly a read error. This chain uses TRBV7-7 with TRBJ2-5, with 11 nucleotides matching TRBD2. Germline V lookup: CDR1 SSHAT, CDR2 FNYEAQ (reference sequence). CDR3 size: 17 residues. The CDR3 DNA follows: TGTGCTAGCAGCTTAGGGTTCCTAGCGGGGGGCGAAGAGACCCAGTACTTC. This gives the protein CASSLGFLAGGEETQYF.

This chain uses TRBV6-6 with TRBJ1-1, with D perhaps TRBD1 (6 bases). The CDR3 loop spans 14 amino acids. The V end was cut by 7 bases, the J end by 4 bases, with 16 bases between. Germline lookup yields CDR1 MNHNY and CDR2 SVGAGI (reference sequence). CDR3 loop: CASTEVQGSTEAFF. The CDR3 nucleotides are TGTGCCAGCACCGAAGTCCAGGGGTCCACTGAAGCTTTCTTT.

This chain joins TRBV6-4 and TRBJ2-5; a weak D match, TRBD2 (5 bases). Germline assignment: CDR1 MRHNA and CDR2 SNTAGT. Trimming removed 4 bases at V and 9 bases at J, with 18 bases between. This CDR3 has 14 residues. CDR3 sequence: CASSGEWLPGAQYF. Here the CDR3 DNA reads TGTGCCAGCAGTGGGGAGTGGTTGCCCGGGGCCCAGTACTTC.

The rearrangement joins TRBV15 to TRBJ2-1; D is possibly TRBD2 (5 bases). Per germline, CDR1 LNHNV and CDR2 YYDKDF (reference sequence). The CDR3 covers 12 residues. V was pared by 0 bases and J by 10 bases, with 7 bases between. The CDR3 sequence: CATSRDTGEQFF. CDR3 nucleotides: TGTGCCACCAGCAGAGACACGGGAGAGCAGTTCTTC.

The rearrangement joins TRBV18 to TRBJ2-7; 12 bases fit TRBD2. V was clipped by 1 base and J by 4 bases; unmatched bases: 2. CDR1 and CDR2 (germline): KGHSH, LQKENI. The CDR3 length is 15 residues. CDR3 bases: TGTGCCAGCTCACCACAGGGGACTAGCGGGTACGAGCAGTACTTC. Protein sequence: CASSPQGTSGYEQYF.